This T cell receptor (beta chain) was recovered during a study of blood T cell repertoires in COVID-19. Study summary: Italy, Spain and the United States were the sources of the convalescent and acute COVID-19 samples. Sources were T cells, B-cell-depleted T cells, or PBMCs; the material itself was cDNA or gDNA.

V lost 1 base to trimming and J lost 5 bases; unmatched junction nucleotides: 7. The V gene's germline CDR1 is LNHDA and CDR2 SQIVND (reference sequence). CDR3 length: 16 amino acids. Clones were sequenced by immunoSEQ multiplex PCR, and TCRdb holds only the in-frame ones, with some missing. The table lists about 350,000 clones, 75% to 90% of them singletons. The Seattle site enrolled patients during active infection and followed them longitudinally. The V call is TRBV19, the J call TRBJ2-5, with 10 bases fitting TRBD2. This sequence was found in a woman aged 55-75 years with COVID-19, enrolled during active disease. Source material: peripheral blood. CDR3 coding DNA: TGTGCCAGTAGTATAGGCCCTAGCGGGGGTACGGAGACCCAGTACTTC. Its translation is CASSIGPSGGTETQYF. The variable domain in full, completed from reference TRBV19 and TRBJ2-5, reads DGGITQSPKYLFRKEGQNVTLSCEQNLNHDAMYWYRQDPGQGLRLIYYSQIVNDFQKGDIAEGYSVSREKKESFPLTVTSAQKNPTAFYLCASSIGPSGGTETQYFGPGTRLLVL.